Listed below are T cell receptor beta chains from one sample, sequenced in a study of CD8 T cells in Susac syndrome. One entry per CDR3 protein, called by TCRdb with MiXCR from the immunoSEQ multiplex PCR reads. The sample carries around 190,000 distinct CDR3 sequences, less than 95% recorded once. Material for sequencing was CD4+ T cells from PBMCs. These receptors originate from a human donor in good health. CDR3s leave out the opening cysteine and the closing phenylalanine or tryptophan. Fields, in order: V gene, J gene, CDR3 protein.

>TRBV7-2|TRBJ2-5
ASSLVAGGLGTQY
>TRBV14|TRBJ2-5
ASSHWDRVETQY
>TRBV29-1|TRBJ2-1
SVEMSSGSRNEQF
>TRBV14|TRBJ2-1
ASSSGFYNEQF
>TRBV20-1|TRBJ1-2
SASAESIYGYT
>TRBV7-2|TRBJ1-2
ASSPHETGYGYT
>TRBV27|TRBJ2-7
ASSLNREGYEQY
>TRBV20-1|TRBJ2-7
RFDRTGEQY
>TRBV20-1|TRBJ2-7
SAGAGQGSYEQY
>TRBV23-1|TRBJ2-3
ASRKSDTQY
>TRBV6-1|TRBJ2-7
ASSRNREANPYEQY